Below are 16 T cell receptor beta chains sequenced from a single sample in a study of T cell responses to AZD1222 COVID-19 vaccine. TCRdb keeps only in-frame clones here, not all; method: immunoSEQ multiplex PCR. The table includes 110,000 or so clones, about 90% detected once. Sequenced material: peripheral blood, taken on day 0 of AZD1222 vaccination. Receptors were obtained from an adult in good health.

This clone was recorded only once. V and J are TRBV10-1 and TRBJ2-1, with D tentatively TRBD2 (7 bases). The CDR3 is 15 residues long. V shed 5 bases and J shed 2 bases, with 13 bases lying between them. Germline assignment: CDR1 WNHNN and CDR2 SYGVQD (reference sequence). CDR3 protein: CASSSGGPPYNEQFF. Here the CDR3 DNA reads TGCGCCAGCAGTTCGGGGGGCCCGCCCTACAATGAGCAGTTCTTC.

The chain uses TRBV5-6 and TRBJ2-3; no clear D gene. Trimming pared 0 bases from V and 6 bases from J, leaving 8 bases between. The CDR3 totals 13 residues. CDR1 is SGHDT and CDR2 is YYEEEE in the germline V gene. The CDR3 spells CASSLAPEDTQYF. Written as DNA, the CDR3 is TGTGCCAGCAGCTTGGCCCCCGAGGATACGCAGTATTTT. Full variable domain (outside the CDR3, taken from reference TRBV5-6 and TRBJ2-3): DAGVTQSPTHLIKTRGQQVTLRCSPKSGHDTVSWYQQALGQGPQFIFQYYEEEERQRGNFPDRFSGHQFPNYSSELNVNALLLGDSALYLCASSLAPEDTQYFGPGTRLTVL.

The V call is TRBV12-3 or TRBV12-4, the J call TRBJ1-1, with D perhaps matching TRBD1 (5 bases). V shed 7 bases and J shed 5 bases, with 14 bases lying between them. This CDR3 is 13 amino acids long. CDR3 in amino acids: CASILRGGTEAFF. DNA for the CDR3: TGTGCCAGCATCCTTAGGGGTGGAACTGAAGCTTTCTTT.

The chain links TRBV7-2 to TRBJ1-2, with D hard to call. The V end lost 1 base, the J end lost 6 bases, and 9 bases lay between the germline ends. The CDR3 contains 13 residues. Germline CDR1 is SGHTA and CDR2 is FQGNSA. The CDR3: CASSLGHGDGYTF. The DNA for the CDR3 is TGTGCCAGCAGCTTAGGGCACGGGGATGGCTACACCTTC.

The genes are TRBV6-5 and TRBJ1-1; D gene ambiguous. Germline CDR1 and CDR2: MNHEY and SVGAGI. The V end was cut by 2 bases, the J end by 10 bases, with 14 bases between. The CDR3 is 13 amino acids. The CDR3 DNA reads TGTGCCAGCAGTTACGAAGACGGGGTTTTAGCTTTCTTT. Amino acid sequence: CASSYEDGVLAFF.

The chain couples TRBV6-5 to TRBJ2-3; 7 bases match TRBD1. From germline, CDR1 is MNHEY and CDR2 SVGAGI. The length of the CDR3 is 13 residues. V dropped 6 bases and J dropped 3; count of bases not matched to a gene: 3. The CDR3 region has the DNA TGTGCCAGCAGGGGGACAGCTACAGATACGCAGTATTTT. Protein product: CASRGTATDTQYF.

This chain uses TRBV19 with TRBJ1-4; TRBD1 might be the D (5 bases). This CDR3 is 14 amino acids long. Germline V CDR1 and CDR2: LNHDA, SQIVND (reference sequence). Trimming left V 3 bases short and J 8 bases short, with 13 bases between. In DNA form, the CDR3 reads TGTGCCAGTAGTATCTTAGGGGCGAGAGAAAAACTGTTTTTT. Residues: CASSILGAREKLFF.

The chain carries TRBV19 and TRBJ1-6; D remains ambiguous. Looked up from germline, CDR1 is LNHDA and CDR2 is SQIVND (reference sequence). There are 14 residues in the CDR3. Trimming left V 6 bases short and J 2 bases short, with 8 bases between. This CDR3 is CASRGNTYNSPLHF. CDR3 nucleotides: TGTGCCAGTAGGGGGAATACCTATAATTCACCCCTCCACTTT. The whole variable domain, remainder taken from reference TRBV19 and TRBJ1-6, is DGGITQSPKYLFRKEGQNVTLSCEQNLNHDAMYWYRQDPGQGLRLIYYSQIVNDFQKGDIAEGYSVSREKKESFPLTVTSAQKNPTAFYLCASRGNTYNSPLHFGNGTRLTVT.

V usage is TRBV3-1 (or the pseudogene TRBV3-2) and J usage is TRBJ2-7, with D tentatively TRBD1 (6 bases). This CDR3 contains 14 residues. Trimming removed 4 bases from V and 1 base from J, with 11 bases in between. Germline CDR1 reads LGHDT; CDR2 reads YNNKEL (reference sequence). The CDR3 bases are TGTGCCAGCAGCCTACCCGGACAGTCCTACGAGCAGTACTTC. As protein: CASSLPGQSYEQYF.

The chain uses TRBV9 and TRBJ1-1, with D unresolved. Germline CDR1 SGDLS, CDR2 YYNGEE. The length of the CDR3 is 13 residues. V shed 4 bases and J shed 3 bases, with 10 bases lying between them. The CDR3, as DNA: TGTGCCAGCAGCCCCCTCCCGGACACTGAAGCTTTCTTT. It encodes CASSPLPDTEAFF.

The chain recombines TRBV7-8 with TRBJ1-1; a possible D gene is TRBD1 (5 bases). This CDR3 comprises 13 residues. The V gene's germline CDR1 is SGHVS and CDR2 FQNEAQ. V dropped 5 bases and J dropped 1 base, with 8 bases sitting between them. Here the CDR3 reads CASSPGQNTEAFF. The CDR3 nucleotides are TGTGCCAGCAGCCCTGGACAGAACACTGAAGCTTTCTTT. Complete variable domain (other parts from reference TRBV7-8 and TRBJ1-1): GAGVSQSPRYKVAKRGQDVALRCDPISGHVSLFWYQQALGQGPEFLTYFQNEAQLDKSGLPSDRFFAERPEGSVSTLKIQRTQQEDSAVYLCASSPGQNTEAFFGQGTRLTVV.

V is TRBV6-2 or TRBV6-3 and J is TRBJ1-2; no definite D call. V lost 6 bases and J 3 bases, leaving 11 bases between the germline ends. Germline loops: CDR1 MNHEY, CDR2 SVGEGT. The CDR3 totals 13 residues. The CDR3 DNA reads TGTGCCAGCAGCAACCGGGCCCACTATGGCTACACCTTC. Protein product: CASSNRAHYGYTF.

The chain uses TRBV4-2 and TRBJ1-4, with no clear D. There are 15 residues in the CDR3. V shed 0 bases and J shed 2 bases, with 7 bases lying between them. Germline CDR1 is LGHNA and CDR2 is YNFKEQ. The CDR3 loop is CASSQEHGTNEKLFF. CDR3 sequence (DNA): TGTGCCAGCAGCCAAGAACATGGTACTAATGAAAAACTGTTTTTT.

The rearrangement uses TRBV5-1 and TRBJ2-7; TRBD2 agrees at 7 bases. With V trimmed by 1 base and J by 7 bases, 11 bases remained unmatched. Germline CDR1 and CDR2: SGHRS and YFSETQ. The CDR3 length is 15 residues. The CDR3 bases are TGCGCCAGCAGCTTGACTAGCGCGGGCCTATTGGAGCAGTACTTC. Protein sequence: CASSLTSAGLLEQYF. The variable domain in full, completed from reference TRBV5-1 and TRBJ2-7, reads KAGVTQTPRYLIKTRGQQVTLSCSPISGHRSVSWYQQTPGQGLQFLFEYFSETQRNKGNFPGRFSGRQFSNSRSEMNVSTLELGDSALYLCASSLTSAGLLEQYFGPGTRLTVT.

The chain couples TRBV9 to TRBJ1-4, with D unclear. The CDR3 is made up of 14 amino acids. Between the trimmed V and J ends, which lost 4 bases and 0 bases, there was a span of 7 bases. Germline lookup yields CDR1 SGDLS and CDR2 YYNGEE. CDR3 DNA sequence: TGTGCCAGCAGCTTAGATGCAACTAATGAAAAACTGTTTTTT. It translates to CASSLDATNEKLFF.

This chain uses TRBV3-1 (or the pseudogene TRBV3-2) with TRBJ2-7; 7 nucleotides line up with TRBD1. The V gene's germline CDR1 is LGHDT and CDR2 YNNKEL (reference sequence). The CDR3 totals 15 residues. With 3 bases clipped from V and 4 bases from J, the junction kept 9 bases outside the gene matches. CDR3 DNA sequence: TGTGCCAGCAGCCAGCCGGGAACAGGGGCGTACGAGCAGTACTTC. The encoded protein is CASSQPGTGAYEQYF.